Below, one TCR beta chain is given with its context. What it binds is unknown. Disease duration under 2 months; hyperthyroidism patients were aged 18 to 65. The PBMCs were taken from 10 ml of fresh peripheral blood. Amplified TCR beta CDR3 regions came from RNA transcripts. When the TCR CDR3 underwent first-round RT-PCR, the HTBI primer set was used. Each CDR3 protein is one row after TCRdb ran MiXCR on the multiplex PCR reads. The top ten clones hold around 6.6% of a sample with around 600,000 distinct CDR3 sequences, roughly 14% of them seen once. V shed 7 bases and J 6 bases; nucleotides not matched to a gene: 20. This CDR3 comprises 19 residues. In germline, CDR1 is MNHNS, CDR2 SASEGT. This sample was taken from a study of T cells in Graves' hyperthyroidism and ophthalmopathy. Study summary: Any treatment followed the collection of peripheral blood at initial diagnosis. Regarding the study as a whole: Ophthalmopathy cases were set apart from stable hyperthyroidism by a 13 V-J model.

Specimen: blood. The V call is TRBV6-1, the J call TRBJ2-7, with TRBD2 identical over 14 bases. The source of this sequence is a woman between 25 and 40 years old with Graves' hyperthyroidism. For the CDR3, the DNA is TGTGCCAGCAACCCGCTGCCGGGACTAGCGGGAGAAATTACAGGCGAGCAGTACTTC. As protein: CASNPLPGLAGEITGEQYF.